Listed below are T cell receptor beta chains from one sample, sequenced in a study of shared clonotypes between healthy human individuals. TCRdb keeps only in-frame clones here, not all; method: immunoSEQ multiplex PCR. The sample carries 2 million or so clones, roughly 94% recorded once. Sequences were obtained from naive CD4+ T cells sorted from blood. The receptors were gathered from a man aged 18 to 30 in good health. Each CDR3 is given with its conserved first and last residue. D genes are given only for firm matches. Expanded clones are given a class, and other clones once, few, many or no size at all.

d_gene	v_gene	abundance	j_gene	CDR3aa	CDR3nt
TRBD2	TRBV30	-	TRBJ2-2	CAWSVRLAGLGELFF	TGTGCCTGGAGTGTACGACTAGCGGGTTTAGGGGAGCTGTTTTTT
TRBD2	TRBV23-1	-	TRBJ2-5	CASSPTTSRGETQYF	TGCGCCAGCAGTCCCACTACCTCGCGGGGGGAGACCCAGTACTTC
-	TRBV19	-	TRBJ1-5	CASSIGRGASNQPQHF	TGTGCCAGTAGTATAGGGAGAGGGGCCAGCAATCAGCCCCAGCATTTT
TRBD1	TRBV7-9	-	TRBJ2-3	CASSLAQGQGASDTQYF	TGTGCCAGCAGCTTAGCGCAAGGACAGGGGGCGAGTGATACGCAGTATTTT
-	TRBV2	-	TRBJ2-1	CASTGPGDEQFF	TGTGCCAGCACCGGACCAGGGGATGAGCAGTTCTTC
TRBD1	TRBV9	-	TRBJ1-1	CASSSPRGTYTEAFF	TGTGCCAGCAGCTCGCCCAGGGGGACGTACACTGAAGCTTTCTTT
-	TRBV27	-	TRBJ1-4	CASSRILAGRLSEKLFF	TGTGCCAGCAGTCGAATTCTAGCCGGTCGCCTTAGTGAAAAACTGTTTTTT
-	TRBV10-3	-	TRBJ2-2	CAITGGGELFF	TGTGCCATCACCGGTGGCGGGGAGCTGTTTTTT
-	TRBV11-2	-	TRBJ2-5	CASSRSGPQETQYF	TGTGCCAGCAGCCGATCGGGACCCCAAGAGACCCAGTACTTC
TRBD1	TRBV9	-	TRBJ2-2	CASSVGGTGATGELFF	TGTGCCAGCAGCGTAGGAGGGACAGGGGCCACCGGGGAGCTGTTTTTT
-	TRBV15	-	TRBJ2-7	CATSRDTGTYEQYF	TGTGCCACCAGCAGAGATACAGGGACGTACGAGCAGTACTTC
TRBD1	TRBV28	-	TRBJ2-2	CASSSTGANTGELFF	TGTGCCAGCAGTTCGACAGGGGCAAACACCGGGGAGCTGTTTTTT
TRBD2	TRBV19	-	TRBJ2-1	CASSIPQREWYEQFF	TGTGCCAGTAGTATCCCCCAGCGGGAGTGGTATGAGCAGTTCTTC
-	TRBV27	once	TRBJ2-3	CASASGLAGTDTQYF	TGTGCCAGCGCCTCGGGGCTAGCAGGCACAGATACGCAGTATTTT
-	TRBV5-6	-	TRBJ1-3	CASSSVSGAPNF	TGTGCCAGCAGCTCGGTGTCTGGGGCTCCAAATTTT
TRBD1	TRBV2	-	TRBJ1-5	CASSGQGQPQHF	TGTGCCAGCAGCGGACAGGGACAGCCCCAGCATTTT
-	TRBV19	-	TRBJ1-6	CASRHQGSYNSPLHF	TGTGCCAGTAGGCACCAGGGCTCCTATAATTCACCCCTCCACTTT
TRBD1	TRBV4-1	-	TRBJ2-2	CASSPKGQAATGELFF	TGCGCCAGCTCGCCAAAAGGACAGGCTGCTACCGGGGAGCTGTTTTTT
-	TRBV4-1	-	TRBJ2-1	CASSPYRDNYNEQFF	TGCGCCAGCAGCCCCTACCGGGACAACTACAATGAGCAGTTCTTC
-	TRBV9	-	TRBJ2-2	CASSSRESGLGNTGELFF	TGTGCCAGCAGCAGCCGGGAATCGGGTCTGGGAAACACCGGGGAGCTGTTTTTT
-	TRBV12-5	-	TRBJ1-5	CASAPYNQPQHF	TGTGCTAGTGCCCCGTATAATCAGCCCCAGCATTTT
TRBD1	TRBV30	-	TRBJ1-3	CAWSTDRGFNTIYF	TGTGCCTGGAGTACGGACAGGGGCTTTAACACCATATATTTT
-	TRBV5-4	-	TRBJ2-7	CASSLDRVYEQYF	TGTGCCAGCAGCTTGGACAGGGTCTACGAGCAGTACTTC
-	TRBV19	-	TRBJ1-5	CASNQDPQPQHF	TGTGCCAGTAACCAAGATCCCCAGCCCCAGCATTTT
TRBD2	TRBV7-9	-	TRBJ2-1	CASSLSVRLAADNEQFF	TGTGCCAGCAGCTTAAGCGTGCGACTAGCAGCAGACAATGAGCAGTTCTTC
-	TRBV7-2	-	TRBJ1-4	CASSLMQGPNEKLFF	TGTGCCAGCAGCTTAATGCAGGGGCCTAATGAAAAACTGTTTTTT
-	TRBV30	many	TRBJ1-3	CAWRSGAGAGNTIYF	TGTGCCTGGAGAAGCGGGGCAGGGGCTGGAAACACCATATATTTT
-	TRBV6-5	-	TRBJ1-3	CASSRGGTGNTIYF	TGTGCCAGCAGTAGGGGGGGTACTGGAAACACCATATATTTT
TRBD2	TRBV6-5	-	TRBJ2-7	CASRTSGATGEQYF	TGTGCCAGCAGAACTAGCGGGGCTACGGGCGAGCAGTACTTC
TRBD1	TRBV28	once	TRBJ1-4	CASRPSGTGVGKLFF	TGTGCCAGCAGACCATCCGGGACAGGGGTCGGAAAACTGTTTTTT
-	TRBV6-6	-	TRBJ1-5	CASRGGWGESNQPQHF	TGTGCCAGCAGAGGAGGTTGGGGGGAAAGCAATCAGCCCCAGCATTTT
-	TRBV5-1	-	TRBJ2-2	CASGVEGNTGELFF	TGCGCCAGCGGGGTGGAAGGGAACACCGGGGAGCTGTTTTTT
TRBD1	TRBV6-6	once	TRBJ1-5	CASSYSTGEVGQPQHF	TGTGCCAGCAGTTACTCGACAGGGGAGGTAGGGCAGCCCCAGCATTTT
-	TRBV5-1	-	TRBJ1-6	CASSLAGIIYSPLHF	TGCGCCAGCAGCTTGGCCGGGATAATCTATTCACCCCTCCACTTT
-	TRBV5-1	once	TRBJ1-6	CASSSRESNSPLHF	TGCGCCAGCAGCTCTCGGGAGTCGAATTCACCCCTCCACTTT
TRBD2	TRBV11-2	-	TRBJ2-1	CASSSLAGKLGEQFF	TGTGCCAGCAGCTCACTAGCGGGAAAGTTAGGTGAGCAGTTCTTC
-	TRBV2	-	TRBJ2-3	CASHSGSTDTQYF	TGTGCCAGCCATAGCGGCAGCACAGATACGCAGTATTTT
-	TRBV2	-	TRBJ1-1	CASSVSGLNTEAFF	TGTGCCAGCAGTGTGTCAGGGTTGAACACTGAAGCTTTCTTT
-	TRBV4-3	-	TRBJ2-2	CASSHPYGSTGELFF	TGCGCCAGCAGCCATCCGTACGGAAGCACCGGGGAGCTGTTTTTT
-	TRBV6-5	-	TRBJ2-1	CASRETRPRNEQFF	TGTGCCAGCAGGGAAACCCGTCCTCGCAATGAGCAGTTCTTC
-	TRBV5-1	once	TRBJ1-6	CASSLSQGSYNSPLHF	TGCGCCAGCAGCTTGAGTCAGGGATCCTATAATTCACCCCTCCACTTT
-	TRBV18	-	TRBJ2-3	CASSPVAGQIATDTQYF	TGTGCCAGCTCACCAGTCGCGGGACAGATTGCTACAGATACGCAGTATTTT
TRBD1	TRBV5-1	-	TRBJ2-3	CASSLAQGASDTQYF	TGCGCCAGCAGCTTGGCACAGGGGGCCTCAGATACGCAGTATTTT
-	TRBV18	-	TRBJ2-7	CASSPSSQLYEQYF	TGTGCCAGCTCACCGTCTAGTCAACTCTACGAGCAGTACTTC
TRBD1	TRBV19	-	TRBJ1-5	CASSAIAQGAGQPQHF	TGTGCCAGTAGTGCTATAGCCCAGGGGGCTGGTCAGCCCCAGCATTTT
-	TRBV6-6	-	TRBJ2-7	CASRVDAAGLYEQYF	TGTGCCAGCAGGGTGGACGCGGCGGGTCTGTACGAGCAGTACTTC
-	TRBV12-5	-	TRBJ1-4	CASGEDRAGEKLFF	TGTGCTAGTGGTGAGGACCGGGCGGGGGAAAAACTGTTTTTT
-	TRBV4-1	-	TRBJ2-4	CASSQVIISKNIQYF	TGCGCCAGCAGCCAAGTAATAATAAGCAAAAACATTCAGTACTTC
TRBD2	TRBV6-6	once	TRBJ2-7	CASSYGGLAGDGEQYF	TGTGCCAGCAGTTACGGGGGACTAGCGGGAGACGGGGAGCAGTACTTC
-	TRBV7-2	-	TRBJ1-2	CASSFGGHDYGYTF	TGTGCCAGCAGTTTCGGGGGGCACGACTATGGCTACACCTTC
TRBD2	TRBV5-4	once	TRBJ2-7	CASSPRGGRAYEQYF	TGTGCCAGCAGCCCCCGCGGCGGGAGGGCCTACGAGCAGTACTTC
-	TRBV10-3	-	TRBJ2-3	CAIREAGPPDTQYF	TGTGCCATCAGGGAGGCAGGGCCCCCAGATACGCAGTATTTT
TRBD1	TRBV5-1	-	TRBJ2-7	CASSISGTGVNEQYF	TGCGCCAGCAGCATATCCGGGACAGGGGTAAACGAGCAGTACTTC
TRBD1	TRBV6-1	-	TRBJ2-7	CASSDRTGYEQYF	TGTGCCAGCAGTGATAGGACAGGGTACGAGCAGTACTTC
TRBD1	TRBV6-1	-	TRBJ1-6	CATSGGAYNSPLHF	TGTGCCACCTCAGGGGGCGCGTATAATTCACCCCTCCACTTT
TRBD1	TRBV4-2	few	TRBJ1-6	CASSSGVRGRDSPLHF	TGTGCCAGCAGCTCCGGGGTCAGGGGGCGCGATTCACCCCTCCACTTT